The entry below gives a single T cell receptor beta chain sequence along with its context. Its binding antigen is unknown. Base-call qualities are not available, and no considerably larger clone is one nucleotide away. The data were obtained in a study of patients and donors after allogeneic stem cell transplantation (dated by TCRdb to about 2020). Deletion took 5 bases off V and 8 bases off J, with a span of 18 bases between the germline ends. Reading the germline V gene gives CDR1 SGHVS and CDR2 FNYEAQ. The CDR3 contains 14 residues, cysteine and phenylalanine counted. The only DNA kept is the CDR3, 42 bases in frame from the first base. The receptor library was made with RT-PCR. The sample was run on a NextSeq 550. Starting from the raw public reads, TCRdb applied fastp trimming at Q25, assembled clones with MiXCR and retained in-frame beta chains. Duplicate CDR3 protein sequences are folded into a single record with the most common DNA and genes. Counted in this sample were about 230,000 distinct CDR3 sequences; 14% of them appeared once. The ten largest account for under 14% of the sample.

The sequenced sample consisted of blood, either unsorted or a sorted T cell fraction (not recorded which). The rearrangement combines TRBV7-6 with TRBJ1-2, with the D gene not clear enough to name. The source is a human donor who was either an allogeneic HSCT recipient or a stem cell or donor lymphocyte infusion donor (not recorded which). It is not recorded whose cells these are; they may come from a transplant donor. DNA sequence: TGTGCCAGCAGCCCCCGTAACGGACTCTCGGGCTACACCTTC. This translates into CASSPRNGLSGYTF.